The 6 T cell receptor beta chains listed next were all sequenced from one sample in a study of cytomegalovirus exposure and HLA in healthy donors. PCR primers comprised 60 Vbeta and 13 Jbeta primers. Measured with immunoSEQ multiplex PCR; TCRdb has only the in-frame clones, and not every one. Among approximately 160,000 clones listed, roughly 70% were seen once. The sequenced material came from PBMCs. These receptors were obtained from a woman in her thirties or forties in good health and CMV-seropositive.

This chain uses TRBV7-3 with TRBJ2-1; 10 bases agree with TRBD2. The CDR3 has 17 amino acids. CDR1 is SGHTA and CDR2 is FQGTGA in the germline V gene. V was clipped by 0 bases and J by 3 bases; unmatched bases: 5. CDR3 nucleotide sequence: TGTGCCAGCAGCTTAACCCCTCGGACTAGCGGCTACAATGAGCAGTTCTTC. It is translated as CASSLTPRTSGYNEQFF. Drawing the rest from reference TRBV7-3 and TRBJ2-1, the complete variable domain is GAGVSQTPSNKVTEKGKYVELRCDPISGHTALYWYRQSLGQGPEFLIYFQGTGAADDSGLPNDRFFAVRPEGSVSTLKIQRTERGDSAVYLCASSLTPRTSGYNEQFFGPGTRLTVL.

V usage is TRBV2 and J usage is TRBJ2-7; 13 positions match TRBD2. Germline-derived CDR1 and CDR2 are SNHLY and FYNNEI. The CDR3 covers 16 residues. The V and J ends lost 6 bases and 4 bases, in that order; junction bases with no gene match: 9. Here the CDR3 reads CASRTSGTSGTYEQYF. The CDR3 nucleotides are TGTGCCAGCAGAACTTCCGGGACTAGCGGGACTTACGAGCAGTACTTC.

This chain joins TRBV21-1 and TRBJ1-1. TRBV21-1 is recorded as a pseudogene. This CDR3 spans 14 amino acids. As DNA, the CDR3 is TGTGCCAGCAGCAATTTCAATAGGAACACTGAAGCTTTCTTT. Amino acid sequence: CASSNFNRNTEAFF.

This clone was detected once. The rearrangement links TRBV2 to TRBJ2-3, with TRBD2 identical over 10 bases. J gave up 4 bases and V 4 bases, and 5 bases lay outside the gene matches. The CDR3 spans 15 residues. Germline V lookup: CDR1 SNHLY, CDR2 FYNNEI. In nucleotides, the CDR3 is TGTGCCAGCAGTGGATGGCTAGCGGGGGCAGATACGCAGTATTTT. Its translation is CASSGWLAGADTQYF.

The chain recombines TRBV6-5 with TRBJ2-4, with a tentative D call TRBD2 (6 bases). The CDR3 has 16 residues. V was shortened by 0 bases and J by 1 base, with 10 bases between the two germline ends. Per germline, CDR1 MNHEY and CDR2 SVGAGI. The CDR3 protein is CASSYSTAGAKNIQYF. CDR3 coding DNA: TGTGCCAGCAGTTACTCGACCGCGGGGGCCAAAAACATTCAGTACTTC.

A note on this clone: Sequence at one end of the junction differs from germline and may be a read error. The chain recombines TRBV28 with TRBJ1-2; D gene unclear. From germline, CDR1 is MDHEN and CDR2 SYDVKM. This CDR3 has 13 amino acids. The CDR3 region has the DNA TGTGCCAGCAGCGTGACGGACGACTATGGCTACCCCTTC. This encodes CASSVTDDYGYPF.